What follows are 14 T cell receptor beta chains derived from one specimen sequenced in a study of T cells in Graves' hyperthyroidism and ophthalmopathy. From RNA transcripts, TCR beta CDR3 regions were amplified. The HTBI primer set was used in a first-round RT-PCR of the TCR CDR3. One entry per CDR3 protein, called by TCRdb with MiXCR from the multiplex PCR reads. The repertoire includes a few hundred thousand distinct CDR3 sequences, roughly 14% of them detected once, and roughly 5.5% sits in the top ten. Specimen: blood. Receptor source: a woman in her twenties or thirties with Graves' hyperthyroidism that later progressed to Graves' ophthalmopathy.

The chain carries TRBV5-6 and TRBJ2-7, with unresolved D. The CDR3 runs 15 residues. The ends were cut back, 2 bases at V and 3 bases at J, with 15 bases in the middle. Germline CDR1 is SGHDT and CDR2 is YYEEEE. CDR3 coding DNA: TGTGCCAGCAGCTTATTAGACTTCAGCTTCTACGAGCAGTACTTC. This sequence encodes CASSLLDFSFYEQYF. The entire variable domain, with the rest obtained from reference TRBV5-6 and TRBJ2-7, is as follows: DAGVTQSPTHLIKTRGQQVTLRCSPKSGHDTVSWYQQALGQGPQFIFQYYEEEERQRGNFPDRFSGHQFPNYSSELNVNALLLGDSALYLCASSLLDFSFYEQYFGPGTRLTVT.

Concerning this clonotype itself: This may stem from a read error, because a much larger clone lies one nucleotide away. The conserved closing phenylalanine or tryptophan is absent in this CDR3, likely reflecting a read error. The chain links TRBV10-3 to TRBJ2-2; D is perhaps TRBD1 (6 bases). This CDR3 has 16 residues. Germline CDR1 ENHRY, CDR2 SYGVKD. In DNA, the CDR3 is TGTGCCAGCAGTGTACTGGGACAAACGAACACCGGGGAGCTGTTTATT. Translating gives CASSVLGQTNTGELFI.

This clonotype has at least ten counts. The chain links TRBV11-2 to TRBJ2-1, with TRBD1 matching 7 bases. This CDR3 has 15 residues. V shed 2 bases and J 4 bases; nucleotides not matched to a gene: 5. Germline-derived CDR1 and CDR2 are SGHAT and FQNNGV. Here the CDR3 reads CASSLSQGHYNEQFF. CDR3 sequence (DNA): TGTGCCAGCAGCTTATCACAGGGGCATTACAATGAGCAGTTCTTC.

For this clonotype: This may stem from a read error, because a much larger clone lies one nucleotide away. The DNA of the CDR3 is TGTGCCATCAGTGGTAGGGTTGGCCCGGGACAGGGCCCTCCCCGGGAGCAGTACTTC. Protein product: CAISGRVGPGQGPPREQYF. J is TRBJ2-7 and V is TRBV10-3; TRBD1 agrees at 9 bases. This CDR3 is built from 19 residues. V was clipped by 4 bases and J by 7 bases; unmatched bases: 23. Per germline, CDR1 ENHRY and CDR2 SYGVKD.

This clonotype was counted at least ten times. V is TRBV20-1 and J is TRBJ2-7, with 7 bases that match TRBD2. Unmatched junction bases numbered 7, after V lost 7 bases and J lost 4 bases. Germline CDR1 and CDR2: DFQATT and SNEGSKA (reference sequence). The CDR3 consists of 12 residues. For the CDR3, the DNA is TGCAGTGTGTGTCCTAGCGGTTACGAGCAGTACTTC. Protein: CSVCPSGYEQYF.

The CDR3 DNA reads as TGTGCCACCAGTGACCCGGTGGTGGTAGCGGGCCGCACAGATACGCAGTATTTT. Translation gives CATSDPVVVAGRTDTQYF. V usage is TRBV24-1 and J usage is TRBJ2-3, with 7 positions matching TRBD2. Germline CDR1 KGHDR, CDR2 SFDVKD. The CDR3 is 18 amino acids. J was trimmed by 1 base and V by 4 bases; bases with no gene match: 13.

The table lists this clonotype with many counts. V and J are TRBV28 and TRBJ2-2; TRBD2 matches at 7 bases. Germline V CDR1 and CDR2: MDHEN, SYDVKM. The CDR3 has 15 residues. V lost 7 bases to trimming and J lost 3 bases; unmatched junction nucleotides: 8. This CDR3 reads CASITAGLHTGELFF. The CDR3 DNA is TGTGCCAGCATCACTGCGGGACTACACACCGGGGAGCTGTTTTTT.

This clonotype was recorded at least ten times. The chain's CDR3 is CASSTFRDRGNQPQHF. CDR3 nucleotide sequence: TGTGCCAGCAGTACTTTCCGGGACAGGGGAAATCAGCCCCAGCATTTT. The chain combines TRBV27 with TRBJ1-5; 10 positions agree with TRBD1. CDR3 size: 16 residues. Germline CDR1 MNHEY, CDR2 SMNVEV (reference sequence). Trimming cost V 5 bases and J 4 bases; bases outside gene matches: 8.

This clonotype was observed at least ten times. This sequence joins TRBV27 and TRBJ1-5; D ambiguous. V was clipped by 0 bases and J by 3 bases, with 6 bases between them. This CDR3 comprises 14 residues. The germline CDR1 and CDR2 sequences are MNHEY and SMNVEV (reference sequence). The chain's CDR3 is CASSLSPANQPQHF. The CDR3 coding sequence is TGTGCCAGCAGTTTATCCCCCGCCAATCAGCCCCAGCATTTT.

This clonotype was picked up many times. The chain uses TRBV20-1 and TRBJ2-1, with D perhaps matching TRBD1 (5 bases). Germline CDR1 and CDR2: DFQATT and SNEGSKA (reference sequence). The CDR3 extends over 15 amino acids. V lost 5 bases and J lost 9, with 23 bases in between. The chain's CDR3 is CSAGNRYFPSGEQFF. As DNA, the CDR3 is TGCAGTGCTGGGAACAGGTATTTCCCGTCGGGTGAGCAGTTCTTC.

The V call is TRBV11-3, the J call TRBJ2-1; 13 nucleotides align to TRBD2. Per the germline V gene, CDR1 is SGHNT and CDR2 is YENEEA. The V segment lost 10 bases and the J segment 9 bases; nucleotides outside the gene matches: 6. There are 13 residues in the CDR3. CDR3 sequence: CAIGLAGEGEQFF. The DNA for the CDR3 is TGTGCCATAGGACTAGCGGGAGAGGGTGAGCAGTTCTTC.

Relative to its sample, this clonotype is medium-sized (0.01 to 0.1%). CDR3 in DNA: TGTGCCAGTGGAGGGAGGGGAGGAACTGAAGCTTTCTTT. Translating gives CASGGRGGTEAFF. This chain links TRBV2 with TRBJ1-1, with D perhaps matching TRBD1 (5 bases). Germline V lookup: CDR1 SNHLY, CDR2 FYNNEI. This CDR3 spans 13 amino acids. V lost 9 bases to trimming and J lost 5 bases, with 16 bases between them. Combining the CDR3 with reference TRBV2 and TRBJ1-1 gives the whole variable domain EPEVTQTPSHQVTQMGQEVILRCVPISNHLYFYWYRQILGQKVEFLVSFYNNEISEKSEIFDDQFSVERPDGSNFTLKIRSTKLEDSAMYFCASGGRGGTEAFFGQGTRLTVV.

With regard to this clonotype: A much larger clone differs by one base, so this may be a read error. The V call is TRBV24-1, the J call TRBJ2-5, with D perhaps being TRBD1 or TRBD2 (5 bases each). With 9 bases removed from V and 2 bases from J, the gap between germline ends came to 9 bases. This CDR3 region has 12 residues. Germline assignment: CDR1 KGHDR and CDR2 SFDVKD. Here the CDR3 DNA reads TGTGCCACCCGGGGCGTACAAGAGACCCAGTACTTC. Translation: CATRGVQETQYF.

The rearrangement uses TRBV30 and TRBJ1-2; 11 bases agree with TRBD1. CDR3 size: 14 residues. Germline V gives CDR1 GTSNPN, CDR2 SVGIG (reference sequence). V lost 2 bases and J lost 13; bases outside the gene matches: 12. For the CDR3, the DNA is TGTGCCTGGAGTATTACCGGGACAGGGGGAACTGGCACCTTC. This codes for CAWSITGTGGTGTF. The variable domain in full, with the rest retrieved from reference TRBV30 and TRBJ1-2, is SQTIHQWPATLVQPVGSPLSLECTVEGTSNPNLYWYRQAAGRGLQLLFYSVGIGQISSEVPQNLSASRPQDRQFILSSKKLLLSDSGFYLCAWSITGTGGTGTFGSGTRLTVV.